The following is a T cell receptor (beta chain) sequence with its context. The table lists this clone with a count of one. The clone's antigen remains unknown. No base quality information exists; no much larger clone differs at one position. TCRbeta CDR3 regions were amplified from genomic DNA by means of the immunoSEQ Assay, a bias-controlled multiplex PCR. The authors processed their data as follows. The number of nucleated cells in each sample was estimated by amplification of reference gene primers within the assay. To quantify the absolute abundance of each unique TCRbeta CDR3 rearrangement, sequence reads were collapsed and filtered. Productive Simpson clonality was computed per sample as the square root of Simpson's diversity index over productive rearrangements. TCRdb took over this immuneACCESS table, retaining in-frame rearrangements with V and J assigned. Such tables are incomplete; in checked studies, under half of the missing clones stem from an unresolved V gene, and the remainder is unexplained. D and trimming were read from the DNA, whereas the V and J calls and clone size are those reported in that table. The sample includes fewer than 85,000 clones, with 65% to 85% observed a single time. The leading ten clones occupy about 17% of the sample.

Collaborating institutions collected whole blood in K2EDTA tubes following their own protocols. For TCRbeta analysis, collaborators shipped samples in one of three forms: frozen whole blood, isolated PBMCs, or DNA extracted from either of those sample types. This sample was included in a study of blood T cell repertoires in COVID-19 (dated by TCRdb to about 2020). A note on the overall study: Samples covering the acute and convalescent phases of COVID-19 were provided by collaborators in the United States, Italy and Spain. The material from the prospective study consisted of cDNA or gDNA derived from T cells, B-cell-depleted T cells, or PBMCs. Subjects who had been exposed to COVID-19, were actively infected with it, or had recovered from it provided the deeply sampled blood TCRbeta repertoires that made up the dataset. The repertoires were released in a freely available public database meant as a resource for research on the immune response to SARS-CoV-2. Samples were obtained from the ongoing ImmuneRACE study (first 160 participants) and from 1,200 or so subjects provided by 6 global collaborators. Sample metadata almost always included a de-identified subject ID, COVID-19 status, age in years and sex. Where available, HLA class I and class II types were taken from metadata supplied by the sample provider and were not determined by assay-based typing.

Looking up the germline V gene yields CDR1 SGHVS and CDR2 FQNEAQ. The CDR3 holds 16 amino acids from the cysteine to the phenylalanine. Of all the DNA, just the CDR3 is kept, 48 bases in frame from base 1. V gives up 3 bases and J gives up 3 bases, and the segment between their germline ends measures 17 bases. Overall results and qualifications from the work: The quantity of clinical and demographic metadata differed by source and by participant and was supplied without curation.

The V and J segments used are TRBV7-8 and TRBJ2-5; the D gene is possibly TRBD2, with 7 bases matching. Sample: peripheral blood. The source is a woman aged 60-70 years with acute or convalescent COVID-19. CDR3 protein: CASSFLGRGGKETQYF. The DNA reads TGTGCCAGCAGCTTCTTAGGGAGGGGGGGAAAAGAGACCCAGTACTTC. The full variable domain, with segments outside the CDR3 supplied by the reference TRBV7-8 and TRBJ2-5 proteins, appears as GAGVSQSPRYKVAKRGQDVALRCDPISGHVSLFWYQQALGQGPEFLTYFQNEAQLDKSGLPSDRFFAERPEGSVSTLKIQRTQQEDSAVYLCASSFLGRGGKETQYFGPGTRLLVL.